A single sample gave rise to the 27 T cell receptor beta chains below, sequenced in a study of blood T cell repertoires in COVID-19. Sequencing was performed with immunoSEQ multiplex PCR; in TCRdb, only in-frame clones are kept and a portion is missing. The sample consists of about 250,000 clones, approximately 83% of them appearing once. Sequencing input: peripheral blood. The receptor set was obtained from a person aged 70 to 79 with COVID-19, enrolled during active disease.

The chain links TRBV6-1 to TRBJ1-2; no reliable D call. Per germline, CDR1 MNHNS and CDR2 SASEGT. This CDR3 is built from 13 residues. V lost 3 bases and J lost 0, with 5 bases in between. For the CDR3, the DNA is TGTGCCAGCAGTGAGGACTCTAACTATGGCTACACCTTC. Translation gives CASSEDSNYGYTF.

V gene TRBV7-2 combines with J gene TRBJ1-2, with D possibly matching TRBD1 (5 bases). This CDR3 has 16 residues. V was trimmed by 5 bases and J by 4 bases, leaving 20 bases between them. CDR1 and CDR2 from the germline V gene are SGHTA and FQGNSA. This chain's CDR3 is CASSQTNQGLAYGYTF. The CDR3 nucleotides are TGTGCCAGCAGCCAAACAAACCAGGGTCTCGCCTATGGCTACACCTTC.

V usage is TRBV5-1 and J usage is TRBJ2-5; 12 positions agree with TRBD2. There are 16 residues in the CDR3. The germline CDR1 and CDR2 sequences are SGHRS and YFSETQ. Trimming at V came to 7 bases and at J to 5 bases, leaving 12 bases not matched to a gene. CDR3 residues: CASYTGPLAGGETQYF. CDR3 nucleotides: TGCGCCAGCTATACCGGCCCACTAGCGGGGGGTGAGACCCAGTACTTC.

This sequence joins TRBV10-3 and TRBJ2-7, with D possibly matching TRBD2 (6 bases). The CDR3 has 14 amino acids. Trimming removed 6 bases from V and 0 bases from J, with 12 bases in between. CDR1 is ENHRY and CDR2 is SYGVKD in the germline V gene. Here the CDR3 reads CAIRSGRSSYEQYF. CDR3 coding DNA: TGTGCCATCAGGTCGGGGAGGAGCTCCTACGAGCAGTACTTC.

This chain connects TRBV6-5 to TRBJ1-1; 8 bases map to TRBD1. Trimming took 8 bases from V and 4 from J; bases not matched to a gene: 12. From germline, CDR1 is MNHEY and CDR2 SVGAGI. The CDR3 runs to 15 residues. CDR3 nucleotide sequence: TGTGCCAGCCTTACTGCCTGGACAGGGAGCACTGAAGCTTTCTTT. It is translated as CASLTAWTGSTEAFF.

The chain links TRBV29-1 to TRBJ2-3; maybe TRBD2 (5 bases). The CDR3 consists of 12 residues. Germline assignment: CDR1 SQVTM and CDR2 ANQGSEA. V was cut by 7 bases and J by 1 base, with 9 bases left in between. The CDR3 sequence: CSGAGGTDTQYF. CDR3 bases: TGCAGCGGGGCCGGGGGCACAGATACGCAGTATTTT.

The chain couples TRBV7-5 to TRBJ1-1; the table's D gene call, TRBD1, was not cross checked with the DNA. TRBV7-5 is designated a pseudogene. The CDR3 has 18 residues. The CDR3 DNA reads TGTGTCAGAAACGGTGGGACAGCGAGCCACAGAATGAACACTGAAGCTTTCTTT. Its translation: CVRNGGTASHRMNTEAFF.

This rearrangement joins TRBV7-9 to TRBJ2-7; a weak D match, TRBD1 (6 bases). CDR1 SEHNR and CDR2 FQNEAQ come from the germline V gene (reference sequence). Trimming left V 5 bases short and J 7 bases short, with 18 bases between. The CDR3 is 14 residues long. The CDR3 coding sequence is TGTGCCAGCAGCGCTACAGGGTTCGAAGTAGAGCAGTACTTC. It translates to CASSATGFEVEQYF.

The genes are TRBV21-1 and TRBJ1-1; TRBD1, the D gene given by the table, was not confirmed from the DNA. TRBV21-1 is an annotated pseudogene. CDR3 length: 16 residues. The CDR3, as DNA: TGTGCCAGCACCCCAAGGGACAGGGGAAGCGGCACTGAAGCTTTCTTT. It specifies CASTPRDRGSGTEAFF.

The chain combines TRBV29-1 with TRBJ2-5; 9 bases align to TRBD1. This CDR3 has 13 residues. Trimming removed 3 bases from V and 5 bases from J; junction bases left unmatched: 4. Germline V gene data show CDR1 as SQVTM and CDR2 as ANQGSEA. In nucleotides, the CDR3 is TGCAGCGTTGACCCCGGACAGGGGGAGACCCAGTACTTC. Translation gives CSVDPGQGETQYF.

The chain employs TRBV2 and TRBJ1-4; no definite D call. This CDR3 contains 15 residues. CDR1 SNHLY and CDR2 FYNNEI come from the germline V gene. The V end lost 8 bases, the J end lost 12 bases, and 25 bases lay between the germline ends. The CDR3 DNA sequence: TGTGCCAGCGGAAAGTCGGGTAGGCAAGCTGAGGAACTGTTTTTT. Protein sequence: CASGKSGRQAEELFF.

The chain has TRBV5-1 and TRBJ1-6; 8 bases map to TRBD1. CDR3 length: 15 residues. V dropped 0 bases and J dropped 7; count of bases not matched to a gene: 3. Germline CDR1 reads SGHRS; CDR2 reads YFSETQ. The CDR3 here is CASSLGQGTNSPLHF. CDR3 bases: TGCGCCAGCAGCTTGGGACAGGGGACCAATTCACCCCTCCACTTT.

The rearrangement links TRBV28 to TRBJ1-3, with TRBD1 matching over 7 bases. After removal of 6 bases from V and 1 base from J, the junction contained 6 bases not matched to a gene. Germline V gene data show CDR1 as MDHEN and CDR2 as SYDVKM. The CDR3 loop spans 15 amino acids. The CDR3 sequence: CASSNDRVSGNTIYF. CDR3 DNA: TGTGCCAGCAGCAACGACAGGGTTTCTGGAAACACCATATATTTT.

The chain employs TRBV5-8 and TRBJ1-2; 8 bases match TRBD1. V lost 4 bases and J lost 7; bases outside the gene matches: 12. Per the germline V gene, CDR1 is SGHTS and CDR2 is YDEGEE. The length of the CDR3 is 15 residues. The CDR3 is CASSPRTGRLGGYTF. The CDR3 nucleotides read TGTGCCAGCAGCCCACGGACAGGGAGACTAGGTGGCTACACCTTC.

This clone appeared a few times. The chain couples TRBV5-4 to TRBJ2-7; D might be TRBD1 (6 bases). V was cut by 2 bases and J by 9 bases, with 21 bases left in between. The CDR3 covers 15 residues. The germline V gene encodes CDR1 SGHNT and CDR2 YYREEE (reference sequence). CDR3 in amino acids: CASSFWGQILGGQYF. CDR3 sequence (DNA): TGTGCCAGCAGCTTTTGGGGACAAATCCTAGGTGGGCAGTACTTC.

The gene calls are TRBV18 and TRBJ1-1; D unclear. This CDR3 comprises 12 residues. The V end was cut by 8 bases, the J end by 1 base, with 8 bases between. Germline CDR1 reads KGHSH; CDR2 reads LQKENI. CDR3 nucleotides: TGTGCCAGCCTAAATGAGAACACTGAAGCTTTCTTT. Amino acid sequence: CASLNENTEAFF. The full variable domain, its missing parts supplied by reference TRBV18 and TRBJ1-1, is NAGVMQNPRHLVRRRGQEARLRCSPMKGHSHVYWYRQLPEEGLKFMVYLQKENIIDESGMPKERFSAEFPKEGPSILRIQQVVRGDSAAYFCASLNENTEAFFGQGTRLTVV.

This chain connects TRBV5-1 to TRBJ1-5; 12 bases match TRBD1. In germline, CDR1 is SGHRS, CDR2 YFSETQ. The CDR3 extends over 15 amino acids. Losses at the gene ends were 4 bases for V and 7 bases for J; bases not matched to a gene: 6. The CDR3 sequence is CASSAGQGADQPQHF. The CDR3 DNA reads TGCGCCAGCAGCGCGGGACAGGGGGCAGACCAGCCCCAGCATTTT.

This chain joins TRBV28 and TRBJ1-6; tentatively, D is TRBD1 (6 bases). The germline CDR1 and CDR2 sequences are MDHEN and SYDVKM. Trimming shortened V by 6 bases and J by 4 bases, and 7 bases separated the two germline ends. The CDR3 is 13 residues long. CDR3 loop: CASRDSYNSPLHF. In DNA, the CDR3 is TGTGCCAGCAGGGACAGTTATAATTCACCCCTCCACTTT.

CDR3 DNA sequence: TGTGCCAGCAGCACCAGGTCCTATAATTCACCCCTCCACTTT. Protein: CASSTRSYNSPLHF. The chain uses TRBV7-2 and TRBJ1-6; D is undetermined. Trimming took off 5 bases at V and 1 base at J, with 6 bases between the two ends. The CDR3 consists of 14 residues. The V gene's germline CDR1 is SGHTA and CDR2 FQGNSA.

The gene calls are TRBV28 and TRBJ2-2, with D tentatively TRBD1 (5 bases). Germline V CDR1 and CDR2: MDHEN, SYDVKM. Trimming cost V 5 bases and J 6 bases, with 19 bases left between them. The CDR3 spans 16 residues. CDR3 protein: CASSPWAGKSPGELFF. Here the CDR3 DNA reads TGTGCCAGCAGTCCTTGGGCAGGGAAATCCCCCGGGGAGCTGTTTTTT.

About this clone itself: A junction end diverges from the germline sequence, so it may reflect a read error. The chain has TRBV7-2 and TRBJ1-2; 7 nucleotides match TRBD1. Germline V CDR1 and CDR2: SGHTA, FQGNSA. The CDR3 runs to 13 residues. The DNA for the CDR3 is TGTGCCAGCAGCCCCGACAGGGTTAATGGCAACACCTTC. Its translation is CASSPDRVNGNTF. Using reference TRBV7-2 and TRBJ1-2 for the parts outside the CDR3, the full variable domain is GAGVSQSPSNKVTEKGKDVELRCDPISGHTALYWYRQSLGQGLEFLIYFQGNSAPDKSGLPSDRFSAERTGGSVSTLTIQRTQQEDSAVYLCASSPDRVNGNTFGSGTRLTVV.

The chain carries TRBV2 and TRBJ1-5; 7 nucleotides align to TRBD1. The CDR3 covers 14 residues. Germline lookup yields CDR1 SNHLY and CDR2 FYNNEI. With 4 bases clipped from V and 6 bases from J, the junction kept 6 bases outside the gene matches. The CDR3 reads CASSATGLSQPQHF. Written as DNA, the CDR3 is TGTGCCAGCAGTGCGACAGGGTTAAGTCAGCCCCAGCATTTT.

The V and J genes are TRBV11-2 and TRBJ2-1; possible D gene TRBD2, 5 bases. V lost 1 base, J lost 10 bases, and 14 bases lay in between. Germline lookup yields CDR1 SGHAT and CDR2 FQNNGV. CDR3 length equals 14 residues. The CDR3: CASSLAVSAGEQFF. In DNA form, the CDR3 reads TGTGCCAGCAGCTTAGCGGTTAGCGCCGGAGAGCAGTTCTTC.

The chain uses TRBV10-3 and TRBJ1-2; TRBD1 might be the D (5 bases). Trimming pared 2 bases from V and 2 bases from J, leaving 12 bases between. Germline V gene data show CDR1 as ENHRY and CDR2 as SYGVKD. The CDR3 spans 15 residues. CDR3 sequence (DNA): TGTGCCATCAGTGAGACCCAGGGAACGAACTATGGCTACACCTTC. This codes for CAISETQGTNYGYTF.

This clone was seen only once. V is TRBV7-2 and J is TRBJ1-6, with 7 bases identical to TRBD1. This CDR3 comprises 17 residues. V gave up 4 bases and J gave up 10 bases; unmatched junction bases: 16. Germline-derived CDR1 and CDR2 are SGHTA and FQGNSA. In nucleotides, the CDR3 is TGTGCCAGCAGCTCCCCGGGGACAGCACCTTATGGATCACCCCTCCACTTT. Encoded protein: CASSSPGTAPYGSPLHF.

This clone came up once. V and J are TRBV7-2 and TRBJ2-7; TRBD2 agrees at 12 bases. The CDR3 totals 15 residues. V shed 4 bases and J 2 bases; nucleotides not matched to a gene: 3. Germline-derived CDR1 and CDR2 are SGHTA and FQGNSA. CDR3 nucleotide sequence: TGTGCCAGCAGCTCGGGACTAGCGGGCCCCTACGAGCAGTACTTC. Encoded protein: CASSSGLAGPYEQYF.

The chain couples TRBV2 to TRBJ2-5; TRBD2 matches 8 bases. The germline V gene has CDR1 SNHLY and CDR2 FYNNEI. The V and J ends lost 6 bases and 3 bases, in that order; junction bases with no gene match: 9. The CDR3 length is 15 residues. The CDR3 DNA is TGTGCCAGCAGCGCCGGACTAGCACGAAAAGAGACCCAGTACTTC. Protein: CASSAGLARKETQYF. The full variable domain, its missing parts supplied by reference TRBV2 and TRBJ2-5, is EPEVTQTPSHQVTQMGQEVILRCVPISNHLYFYWYRQILGQKVEFLVSFYNNEISEKSEIFDDQFSVERPDGSNFTLKIRSTKLEDSAMYFCASSAGLARKETQYFGPGTRLLVL.